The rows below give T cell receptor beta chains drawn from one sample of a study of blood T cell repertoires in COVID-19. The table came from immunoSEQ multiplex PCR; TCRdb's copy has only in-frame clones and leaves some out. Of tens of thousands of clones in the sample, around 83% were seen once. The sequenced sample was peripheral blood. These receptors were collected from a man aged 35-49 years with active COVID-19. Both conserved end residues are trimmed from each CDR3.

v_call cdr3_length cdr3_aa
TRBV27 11 ASSGQSNQPQH
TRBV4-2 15 ASSPEERSSGAYEQY
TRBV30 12 AWSVGGSSYEQY
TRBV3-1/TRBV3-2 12 ASSGTRNTGELF
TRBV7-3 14 ASSLFASGSADTQY
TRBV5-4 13 ASSPSGGLSDTQY
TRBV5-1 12 ASSLALAPNEQF
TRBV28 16 ASSLDLRGEFSNQPQH
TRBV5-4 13 ASSSGLAGQETQY
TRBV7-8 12 ASSSPTEADTQY
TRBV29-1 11 SVEDRDYNEQF
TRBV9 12 ASSPGQGTNEQY
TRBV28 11 ASSRTPSKTQY
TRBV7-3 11 ASSPKGDQPQH
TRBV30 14 AWSVHYGTSGNTIY
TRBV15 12 ATSREGRGNEQY
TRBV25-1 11 ATSPTASYEQY
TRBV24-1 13 ATSDPQGKPYEQY
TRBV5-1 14 ASSPWWREGTYEQY
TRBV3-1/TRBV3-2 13 ASSHSGGENSPLH
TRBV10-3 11 AISELGRHEQF
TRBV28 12 ATQGGGVDNEQF
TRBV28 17 ASSLAGTGKRRLPGEQF
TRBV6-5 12 ASSYGSGYSPLH
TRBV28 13 ASSPTEFGNQPQH
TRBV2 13 ASSARRGTNTEAF
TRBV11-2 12 ASSLGSSLTPMF
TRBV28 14 ASTLAGEGVQETQY
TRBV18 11 ASSQTGGDGYT
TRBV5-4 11 ASSPTSNYGYT